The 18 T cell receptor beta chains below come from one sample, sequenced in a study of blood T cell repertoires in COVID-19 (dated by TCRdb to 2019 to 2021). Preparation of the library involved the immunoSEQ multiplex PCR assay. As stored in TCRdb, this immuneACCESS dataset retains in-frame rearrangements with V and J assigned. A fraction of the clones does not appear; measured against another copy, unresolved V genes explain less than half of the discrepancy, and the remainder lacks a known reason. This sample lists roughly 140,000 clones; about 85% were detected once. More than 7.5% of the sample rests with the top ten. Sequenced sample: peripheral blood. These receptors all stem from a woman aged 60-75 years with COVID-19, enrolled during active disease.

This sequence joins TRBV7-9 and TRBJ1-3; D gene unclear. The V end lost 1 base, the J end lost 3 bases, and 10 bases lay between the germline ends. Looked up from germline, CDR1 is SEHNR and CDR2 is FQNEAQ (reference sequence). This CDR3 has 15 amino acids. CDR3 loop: CASSLEQHLGNTIYF. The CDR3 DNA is TGTGCCAGCAGCTTAGAACAGCATCTTGGAAACACCATATATTTT.

The CDR3 loop reads CASSPGLAGAQETQYF. CDR3 in DNA: TGCGCCAGCAGCCCGGGACTAGCGGGGGCCCAAGAGACCCAGTACTTC. The V and J genes are TRBV5-1 and TRBJ2-5; 14 bases are shared with TRBD2. The germline V gene encodes CDR1 SGHRS and CDR2 YFSETQ. CDR3 length: 16 residues. Trimming removed 4 bases from V and 1 base from J; junction bases left unmatched: 3.

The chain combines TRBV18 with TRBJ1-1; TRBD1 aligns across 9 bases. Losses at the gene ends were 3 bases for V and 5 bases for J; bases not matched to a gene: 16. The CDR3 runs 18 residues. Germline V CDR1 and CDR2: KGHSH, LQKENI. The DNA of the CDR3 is TGTGCCAGCTCACCCCTAGCGCCGGGACAGGGCCTGGGGACTGAAGCTTTCTTT. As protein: CASSPLAPGQGLGTEAFF.

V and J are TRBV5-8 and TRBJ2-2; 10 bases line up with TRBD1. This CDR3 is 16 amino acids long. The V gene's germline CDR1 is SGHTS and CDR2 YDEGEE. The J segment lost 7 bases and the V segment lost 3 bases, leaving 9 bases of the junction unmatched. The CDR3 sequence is CASSYPTGGRFGELFF. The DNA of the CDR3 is TGTGCCAGCAGCTACCCGACAGGGGGCAGGTTCGGGGAGCTGTTTTTT.

The CDR3 DNA follows: TGCGCCAGCAGCCCCGGGACTAGCAGATACAATGAGCAGTTCTTC. It translates to CASSPGTSRYNEQFF. The chain combines TRBV5-1 with TRBJ2-1; TRBD2 matches at 9 bases. Trimming at V came to 4 bases and at J to 4 bases, leaving 6 bases not matched to a gene. This CDR3 is 15 amino acids long. CDR1 and CDR2 (germline): SGHRS, YFSETQ.

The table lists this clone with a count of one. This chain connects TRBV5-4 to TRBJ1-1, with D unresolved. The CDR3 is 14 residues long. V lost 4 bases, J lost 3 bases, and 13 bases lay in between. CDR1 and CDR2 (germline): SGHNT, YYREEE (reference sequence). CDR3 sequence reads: CASSLETRDTEAFF. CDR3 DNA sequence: TGTGCCAGCAGCCTAGAAACCCGGGACACTGAAGCTTTCTTT.

CDR3 residues: CASSQTNGRDGAFF. CDR3 in DNA: TGTGCCAGCAGCCAAACCAATGGGCGGGATGGGGCTTTCTTT. The chain carries TRBV7-9 and TRBJ1-1; D gene ambiguous. V was trimmed by 5 bases and J by 11 bases, leaving 21 bases between them. The germline V gene encodes CDR1 SEHNR and CDR2 FQNEAQ (reference sequence). The CDR3 sequence is 14 residues long. The whole variable domain, filled in from reference TRBV7-9 and TRBJ1-1, reads DTGVSQNPRHKITKRGQNVTFRCDPISEHNRLYWYRQTLGQGPEFLTYFQNEAQLEKSRLLSDRFSAERPKGSFSTLEIQRTEQGDSAMYLCASSQTNGRDGAFFGQGTRLTVV.

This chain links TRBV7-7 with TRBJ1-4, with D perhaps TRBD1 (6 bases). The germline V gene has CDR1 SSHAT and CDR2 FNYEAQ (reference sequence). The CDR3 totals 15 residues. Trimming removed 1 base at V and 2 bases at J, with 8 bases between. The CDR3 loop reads CASSLGDRTNEKLFF. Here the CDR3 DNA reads TGTGCCAGCAGCTTAGGAGACAGGACTAATGAAAAACTGTTTTTT.

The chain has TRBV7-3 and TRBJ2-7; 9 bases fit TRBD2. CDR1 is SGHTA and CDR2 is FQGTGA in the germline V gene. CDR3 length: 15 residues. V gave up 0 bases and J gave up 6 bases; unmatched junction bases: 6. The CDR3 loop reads CASSLTGLAGSEQYF. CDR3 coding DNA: TGTGCCAGCAGCTTAACGGGACTAGCAGGGTCCGAGCAGTACTTC.

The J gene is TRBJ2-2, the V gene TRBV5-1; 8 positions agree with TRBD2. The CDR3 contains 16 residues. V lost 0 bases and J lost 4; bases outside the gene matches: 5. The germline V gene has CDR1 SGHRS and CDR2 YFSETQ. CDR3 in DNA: TGCGCCAGCAGCTTGGAAACCCTAGCGGGCACCGGGGAGCTGTTTTTT. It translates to CASSLETLAGTGELFF.

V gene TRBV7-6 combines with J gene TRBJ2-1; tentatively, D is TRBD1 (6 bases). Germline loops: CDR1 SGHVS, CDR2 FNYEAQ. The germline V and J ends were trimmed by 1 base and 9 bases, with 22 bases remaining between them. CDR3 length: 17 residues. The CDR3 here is CASSLGAQGVVDGEQFF. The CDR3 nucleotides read TGTGCCAGCAGCTTAGGAGCACAGGGTGTGGTGGACGGTGAGCAGTTCTTC.

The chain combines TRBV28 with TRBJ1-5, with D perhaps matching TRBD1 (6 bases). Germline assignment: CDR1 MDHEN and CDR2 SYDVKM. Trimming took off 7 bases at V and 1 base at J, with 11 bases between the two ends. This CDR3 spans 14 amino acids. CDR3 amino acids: CASTAGQSNQPQHF. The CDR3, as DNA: TGTGCCAGCACCGCCGGACAGAGCAATCAGCCCCAGCATTTT.

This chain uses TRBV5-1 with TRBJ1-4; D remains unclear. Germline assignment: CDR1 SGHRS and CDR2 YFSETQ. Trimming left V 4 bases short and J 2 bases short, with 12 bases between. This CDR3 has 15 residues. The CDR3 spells CASSTDGTTNEKLFF. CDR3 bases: TGCGCCAGCAGCACAGACGGTACGACTAATGAAAAACTGTTTTTT.

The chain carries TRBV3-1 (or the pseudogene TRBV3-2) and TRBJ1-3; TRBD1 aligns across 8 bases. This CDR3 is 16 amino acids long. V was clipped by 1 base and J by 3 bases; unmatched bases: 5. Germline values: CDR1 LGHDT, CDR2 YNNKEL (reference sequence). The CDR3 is CASSQGSGGVGNTIYF. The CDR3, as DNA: TGTGCCAGCAGCCAAGGTTCAGGGGGCGTTGGAAACACCATATATTTT.

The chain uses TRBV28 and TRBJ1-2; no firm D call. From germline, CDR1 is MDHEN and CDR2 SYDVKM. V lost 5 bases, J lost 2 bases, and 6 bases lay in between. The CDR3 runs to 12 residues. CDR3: CASSPQNYGYTF. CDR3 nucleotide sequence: TGTGCCAGCAGTCCGCAGAACTATGGCTACACCTTC.

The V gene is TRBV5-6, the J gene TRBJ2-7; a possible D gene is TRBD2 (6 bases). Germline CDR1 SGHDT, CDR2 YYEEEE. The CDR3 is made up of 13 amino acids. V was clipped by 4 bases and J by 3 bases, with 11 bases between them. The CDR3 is CASSVADHYEQYF. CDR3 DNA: TGTGCCAGCAGCGTAGCGGACCACTACGAGCAGTACTTC.

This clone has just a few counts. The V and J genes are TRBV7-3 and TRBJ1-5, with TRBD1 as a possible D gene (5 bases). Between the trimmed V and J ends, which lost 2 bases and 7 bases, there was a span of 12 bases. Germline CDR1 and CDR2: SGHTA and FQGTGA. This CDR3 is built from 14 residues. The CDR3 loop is CASSLAAGSQPQHF. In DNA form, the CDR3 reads TGTGCCAGCAGCTTAGCGGCAGGGTCCCAGCCCCAGCATTTT.

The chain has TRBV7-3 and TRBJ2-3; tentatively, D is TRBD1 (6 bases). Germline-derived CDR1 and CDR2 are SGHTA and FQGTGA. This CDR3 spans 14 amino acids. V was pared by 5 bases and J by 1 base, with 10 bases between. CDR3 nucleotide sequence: TGTGCCAGCAGCACGGGACACCGCACAGATACGCAGTATTTT. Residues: CASSTGHRTDTQYF.